Listed below are T cell receptor beta chains from one sample, sequenced in a study of T cell changes during pregnancy in multiple sclerosis. Generated by immunoSEQ multiplex PCR, the TCRdb table keeps only in-frame clones and is missing some. The data contain roughly 49,000 clones, more than 85% of them singletons. Material: peripheral blood, obtained after pregnancy. The receptors here all came from a female donor with multiple sclerosis, enrolled in a pregnancy study. The conserved cysteine and the conserved F or W are not part of the CDR3 here. Each record gives: D gene, V gene, CDR3 protein. A D gene is named only where the DNA matches it firmly.

TRBD1	TRBV19	ASSSYRGGKNTEAF
-	TRBV5-1	ASSSRTADYGYT
TRBD2	TRBV4-3	ASSLFPSGGAGEQF
-	TRBV6-4	ASSPSLANYGYT
-	TRBV27	ASSHVPTVAIGELF
-	TRBV30	AWSGRGGVNGYT
TRBD2	TRBV6-1	ASTREGTDTQY
TRBD2	TRBV18	ASQEQRGEETQY
-	TRBV7-3	ASSPGVGVEGYT
TRBD2	TRBV4-1	ASSQGTSGGGKETQY